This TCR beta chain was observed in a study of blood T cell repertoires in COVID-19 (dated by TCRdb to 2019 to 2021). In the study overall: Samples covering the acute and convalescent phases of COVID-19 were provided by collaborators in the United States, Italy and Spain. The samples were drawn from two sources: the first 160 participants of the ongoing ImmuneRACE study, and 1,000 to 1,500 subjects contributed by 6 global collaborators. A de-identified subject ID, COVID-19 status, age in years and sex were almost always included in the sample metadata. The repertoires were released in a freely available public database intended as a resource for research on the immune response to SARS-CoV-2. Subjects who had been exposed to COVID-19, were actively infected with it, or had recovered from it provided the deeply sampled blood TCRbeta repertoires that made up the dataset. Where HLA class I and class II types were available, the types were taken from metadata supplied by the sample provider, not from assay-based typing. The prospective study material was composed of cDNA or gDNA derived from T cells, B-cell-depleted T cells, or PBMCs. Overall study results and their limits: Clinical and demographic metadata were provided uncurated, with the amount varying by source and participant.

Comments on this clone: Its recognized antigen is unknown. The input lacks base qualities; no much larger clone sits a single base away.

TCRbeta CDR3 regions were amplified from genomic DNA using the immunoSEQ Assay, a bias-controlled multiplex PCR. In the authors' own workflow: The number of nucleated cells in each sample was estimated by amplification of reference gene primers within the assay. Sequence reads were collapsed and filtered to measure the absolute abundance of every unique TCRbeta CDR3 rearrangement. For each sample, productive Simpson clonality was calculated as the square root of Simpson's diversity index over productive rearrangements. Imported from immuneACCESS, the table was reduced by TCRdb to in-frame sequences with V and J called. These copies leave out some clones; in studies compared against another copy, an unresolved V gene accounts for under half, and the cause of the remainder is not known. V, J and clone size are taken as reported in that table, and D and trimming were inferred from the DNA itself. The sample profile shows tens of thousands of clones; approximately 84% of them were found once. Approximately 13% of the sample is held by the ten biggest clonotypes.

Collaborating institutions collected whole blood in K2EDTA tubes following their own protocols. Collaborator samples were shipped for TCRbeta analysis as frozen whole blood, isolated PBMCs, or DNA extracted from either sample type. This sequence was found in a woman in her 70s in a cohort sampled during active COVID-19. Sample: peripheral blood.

In nucleotide form, the sequence is TGTGCCAGCAGTGGGAGGGATTTTACCGGGGAGCTGTTTTTT. This gives the protein CASSGRDFTGELFF. The V and J segments used are TRBV2 and TRBJ2-2; possibly the D gene is TRBD2, per 6 matching bases. V and J lose 4 bases and 5 bases, and a span of 11 bases separates them. CDR1 and CDR2 (SNHLY, FYNNEI) derive from the germline V gene. From the cysteine up to the phenylalanine, the CDR3 has a length of 14 residues. The DNA shown is the 42-base CDR3, in frame from base 1.